This entry concerns a single T cell receptor (beta chain). Genomic DNA belonging to each subset was distributed in equal measure over several immunoSEQ plates. Original methodology: Filtering was not the same, since immunoSEQ gave junction-only sequences without quality scores. Measured with immunoSEQ multiplex PCR; TCRdb has only the in-frame clones, and not every one. The DNA gave D and trimming, while V, J and clone size come from that table. The sample has around 2.1 million clones; approximately 94% are singletons. Naive CD8 populations comprised CD45RO-negative cells positively selected for CCR7, excluding terminally differentiated effector memory CD45RA+ cells. The data were taken from a study of shared clonotypes between healthy human individuals. This CDR3 spans 15 amino acids. V was trimmed by 6 bases and J by 0 bases, leaving 15 bases between them. CDR1 MNHNY and CDR2 SVGAGI come from the germline V gene (reference sequence).

The clonotype comes from a man aged 18-30 years in good health. Some clones in this sample may be carry-over from other donors' samples. Sequencing was done on a sample of naive CD8+ T cells from PBMCs. The V gene is TRBV6-6, the J gene TRBJ2-7; weak D call: TRBD1 (5 bases). CDR3 sequence (DNA): TGTGCCAGCAGAGCCGCCGTACAGGACTCCTACGAGCAGTACTTC. It is translated as CASRAAVQDSYEQYF.